Reported below is one TCR beta chain. Its antigen is undetermined. Being one base from a much bigger clone, this may be a read error. The CDR3 carries no conserved terminal phenylalanine or tryptophan, so it likely arises from a read error. Time point noted: healthy volunteer bleed at 2 weeks. Total RNA was extracted from unfractionated whole blood. This record belongs to a study of human T cells and chemical hapten exposure. Source study methods: Counting gave a median of around 96,000 TCRs per sample, with values ranging from about 23,224 to 750,000. MiXCR was run by TCRdb on the RACE reads, yielding one entry per CDR3 protein. The V and J calls here are based on TCRdb, not the publication. Of 100,000 to 150,000 distinct CDR3 sequences in the sample, 8.5% to 9.5% were seen once. Study-wide results and limits: There was no change with DPC sensitization in TCRs above 1 in 1000 frequency.

The sequence came from a male donor in good health. Some clones in this sample may be carry-over from other donors' samples. The sequencing input was whole blood.

The CDR3 spells CASSLAPRPNTGELFV. The CDR3 DNA reads as TGCGCCAGCAGCTTGGCACCGCGACCGAACACCGGGGAGCTGTTTGTT. The V and J genes are TRBV5-1 and TRBJ2-2; D is uncertain. The CDR3 runs to 16 residues. The germline V gene has CDR1 SGHRS and CDR2 YFSETQ. Trimming left V 0 bases short and J 0 bases short, with 9 bases between.